This T cell receptor beta chain was obtained from a study of vaccination and CD4 T cells after COVID-19. Study-level points and caveats: SARS-CoV-2-reactive clonotypes rose nonsignificantly, with the median going from around 20 to 38. Convalescent patients studied were relatively few, and early post-infection timepoints were absent. Spike mono-reactivity marked 304 of 307 vaccine-specific clones in convalescent patients.

The V gene lost 0 bases and the J gene lost 3 bases, with 12 bases spanning the gap. Germline CDR1 SGDLS, CDR2 YYNGEE. The CDR3 has 16 amino acids. This clonotype turned up a few times. No antigen is known for it. Sequence data for DNA of cultured CD4+ T cells were generated by the Oncomine TCR Beta short-read assay. In TCRdb, the PCR reads were re-called with MiXCR into one record per CDR3 protein. The sample shows 15,000 or so distinct CDR3 sequences, 21% of them seen only once. Treatment: 10-day PBMC culture with coronavirus spike peptide pools or control peptides (ViraFEST assay). The specimen was CD4+ T cells from blood, cultured in vitro, collected before SARS-CoV-2 vaccination. The chain is built from TRBV9 and TRBJ2-2, with a possible D match to TRBD1 (6 bases). This clonotype was obtained from a human donor who received a COVID-19 vaccine. For the CDR3, the DNA is TGTGCCAGCAGCGTAGATCCCAGGACAGACACCGGGGAGCTGTTTTTT. Translating gives CASSVDPRTDTGELFF.